Below are 15 T cell receptor beta chains sequenced from a single sample in a study of spatial heterogeneity in lung cancer. The time point is: blood at routine non-recurrence follow-up after resection. The authors sequenced whole RNA from tumor, nontumor lung or frozen PBMC without sorting. TCRdb independently ran MiXCR on the 5' RACE reads; one entry per CDR3 protein. The table includes about 120,000 distinct CDR3 sequences, 9% to 15% detected once. The specimen comprised PBMCs, sampled at follow-up. These receptors were collected from a male donor with early-stage non-small cell lung cancer.

This clonotype was observed at least ten times. This chain connects TRBV20-1 to TRBJ1-2; the match to TRBD1 covers 7 bases. The CDR3 extends over 15 amino acids. Germline CDR1 DFQATT, CDR2 SNEGSKA (reference sequence). After removal of 1 base from V and 1 base from J, the junction contained 6 bases not matched to a gene. This chain's CDR3 is CSARGGTADNYGYTF. DNA of the CDR3: TGCAGTGCTAGAGGGGGGACAGCTGATAACTATGGCTACACCTTC.

The sample holds a few counts of this clonotype. The J gene is TRBJ2-3, the V gene TRBV6-4; possible D gene TRBD2, 6 bases. The CDR3 extends over 15 amino acids. Trimming removed 8 bases at V and 2 bases at J, with 17 bases between. Per the germline V gene, CDR1 is MRHNA and CDR2 is SNTAGT. The DNA of the CDR3 is TGTGCCAGCGCCCCTGTCGGGGGACCCACAGATACGCAGTATTTT. Translation gives CASAPVGGPTDTQYF.

J is TRBJ2-1 and V is TRBV10-2; TRBD2 agrees at 15 bases. Looked up from germline, CDR1 is WSHSY and CDR2 is SAAADI. CDR3 size: 18 residues. J lost 4 bases, V lost 8 bases, and 12 bases had no gene match. The CDR3 bases are TGCGCCAGCGTAGATCTCGGACTAGCGGGGGGGAGGTACAATGAGCAGTTCTTC. This translates into CASVDLGLAGGRYNEQFF.

This clonotype was observed a few times. The V and J genes are TRBV3-1 and TRBJ1-4; unclear D gene. The CDR3 is 12 residues long. V was shortened by 4 bases and J by 13 bases, with 13 bases between the two germline ends. CDR1 LGHDT and CDR2 YNNKEL come from the germline V gene (reference sequence). The CDR3: CASSRPPGILFF. The CDR3 coding sequence is TGTGCCAGCAGCCGCCCGCCCGGCATACTGTTTTTT.

This clonotype has a count of ten or more. The V and J genes are TRBV2 and TRBJ1-2; D gene unclear. The germline CDR1 and CDR2 sequences are SNHLY and FYNNEI. The germline V and J ends were trimmed by 6 bases and 0 bases, with 8 bases remaining between them. The CDR3 is 13 amino acids. The CDR3 loop reads CASSRETNYGYTF. The CDR3 DNA follows: TGTGCCAGCAGCCGGGAGACTAACTATGGCTACACCTTC. The entire variable domain, with the rest obtained from reference TRBV2 and TRBJ1-2, is as follows: EPEVTQTPSHQVTQMGQEVILRCVPISNHLYFYWYRQILGQKVEFLVSFYNNEISEKSEIFDDQFSVERPDGSNFTLKIRSTKLEDSAMYFCASSRETNYGYTFGSGTRLTVV.

Comments on this clonotype: A junction boundary mismatches the germline segment, possibly from a read error. The chain joins TRBV6-2 or TRBV6-3 to TRBJ2-5; the match to TRBD1 covers 9 bases. The CDR3 sequence is 15 residues long. The germline V gene has CDR1 MNHEY and CDR2 SVGEGT. The CDR3: CASTYRGQGPETQYF. DNA of the CDR3: TGTGCCAGCACTTACCGGGGACAGGGCCCAGAGACCCAGTACTTC.

This clonotype was counted at least ten times. V gene TRBV29-1 combines with J gene TRBJ1-1; D uncertain. CDR1 and CDR2 (germline): SQVTM, ANQGSEA. V lost 4 bases, J lost 1 base, and 7 bases lay in between. The CDR3 loop spans 12 amino acids. Written as DNA, the CDR3 is TGCAGCGTTGCCGGCGGGAACACTGAAGCTTTCTTT. Translation gives CSVAGGNTEAFF.

This clonotype was detected many times. The chain links TRBV2 to TRBJ1-5; D remains unclear. This CDR3 has 11 residues. Deletions cut 6 bases from V and 7 bases from J, with 7 bases between. Germline V gene data show CDR1 as SNHLY and CDR2 as FYNNEI. DNA for the CDR3: TGTGCCAGCAGGATAGGACAGCCCCAGCATTTT. Amino acids: CASRIGQPQHF.

The chain recombines TRBV7-9 with TRBJ1-2; 9 nucleotides match TRBD1. This CDR3 is built from 16 residues. V lost 5 bases and J lost 8; bases outside the gene matches: 15. Looked up from germline, CDR1 is SEHNR and CDR2 is FQNEAQ (reference sequence). CDR3 nucleotide sequence: TGTGCCAGCAGCATCTTCGCCGGGACAGGGCATTCAGGCTACACCTTC. Translation: CASSIFAGTGHSGYTF.

The chain has TRBV7-6 and TRBJ2-7; D possibly uses TRBD1 or TRBD2 (5 bases each). Germline CDR1 and CDR2: SGHVS and FNYEAQ. CDR3 size: 16 residues. V lost 1 base and J 0 bases, leaving 13 bases between the germline ends. CDR3 sequence (DNA): TGTGCCAGCAGCTTAGAGGGACCGACCTCCTCCTACGAGCAGTACTTC. Its translation is CASSLEGPTSSYEQYF.

This clonotype has at least ten counts. V and J are TRBV20-1 and TRBJ1-1; no reliable D call. CDR3 length equals 14 residues. Trimming stripped 2 bases from V and 0 bases from J, with 10 bases between. The germline CDR1 and CDR2 sequences are DFQATT and SNEGSKA (reference sequence). As DNA, the CDR3 is TGCAGTGCTAGAAGCCCAGGCCTGAACACTGAAGCTTTCTTT. Its translation: CSARSPGLNTEAFF.

This clonotype was picked up many times. This chain joins TRBV4-1 and TRBJ2-7; D unclear. Between the trimmed V and J ends, which lost 0 bases and 4 bases, there was a span of 10 bases. CDR3 length: 14 amino acids. The germline gives CDR1 MGHRA, CDR2 YSYEKL. The CDR3 here is CASSQESYRYEQYF. The CDR3 DNA sequence: TGCGCCAGCAGCCAAGAATCCTATAGGTACGAGCAGTACTTC.

V and J are TRBV5-1 and TRBJ2-5; the D gene could be TRBD1 or TRBD2 (5 bases each). The germline V and J ends were trimmed by 2 bases and 5 bases, with 16 bases remaining between them. Germline assignment: CDR1 SGHRS and CDR2 YFSETQ. The CDR3 is made up of 15 amino acids. The CDR3 sequence is CASSFGGRAKETQYF. In nucleotides, the CDR3 is TGCGCCAGCAGCTTTGGGGGTCGAGCGAAGGAGACCCAGTACTTC.

The J gene is TRBJ1-2, the V gene TRBV12-3 or TRBV12-4; 7 bases are shared with TRBD1. V lost 5 bases, J lost 7 bases, and 13 bases stayed unmatched. The CDR3 totals 15 residues. CDR3 loop: CASSSGTASRSGYTF. The CDR3 bases are TGTGCCAGCAGTAGTGGGACAGCGAGTAGGTCTGGCTACACCTTC.

The CDR3 nucleotides are TGCAGCGTTAAGAGGGGGCCGACCTACGAGCAGTACTTC. Its translation: CSVKRGPTYEQYF. This chain links TRBV29-1 with TRBJ2-7; 7 bases align to TRBD1. This CDR3 region has 13 residues. The ends lost 5 bases at V and 2 bases at J; junction bases unmatched: 6. Germline values: CDR1 SQVTM, CDR2 ANQGSEA.